The T cell receptor beta chain under discussion was sequenced for a study of T cells in women clearing cervical HPV infection. At the level of the study: Cases: HPV16-related CIN3 or worse on histology, a couple of invasive cancers. Blood came at first lesion visit for cases, post-clearance for controls.

immunoSEQ multiplex PCR used an average of 1200 ng genomic DNA. The data were produced by immunoSEQ multiplex PCR, yet TCRdb's version contains in-frame clones alone and is incomplete. The sample table includes more than 20,000 clones. V was pared by 7 bases and J by 7 bases, with 20 bases between. The CDR3 is 14 residues long. CDR1 and CDR2 from the germline V gene are SGHRS and YFSETQ. All donors had a single incident cervical HPV16 infection, not prevalent. On this clone itself: With the read ending 3 residues before the CDR3 end, the germline J gene is used to fill in that end.

The TCR comes from a woman aged 18 to 75 with a cervical HPV16 infection that either progressed to CIN3+ or cleared (not recorded which). V and J are TRBV5-1 and TRBJ1-2, with D maybe TRBD1 (5 bases). Sequenced input: blood buffy coat. CDR3 region: CASAPLVGRGGYTF. CDR3 DNA, as far as it was read: TGCGCCAGCGCCCCTCTAGTGGGGAGGGGTGGC.